This T cell receptor (beta chain) was found in a study of T cell responses to AZD1222 COVID-19 vaccine. Turning to the study itself: Second doses at about 4 or about 12 weeks were pooled.

Looked up from germline, CDR1 is KGHSH and CDR2 is LQKENI. The V gene lost 1 base and the J gene lost 3 bases, with 10 bases spanning the gap. The CDR3 has 14 amino acids. General study findings and limits: Just 5 to 7 AZD1222 recipients were seropositive at baseline.

Measured with immunoSEQ multiplex PCR; TCRdb has only the in-frame clones, and not every one. In the table there are 75,000 to 100,000 clones, around 86% of which are singletons. Notes on this clone: Its antigen is not identified.

This clonotype originated in an adult in good health. The material was peripheral blood, obtained on day 0 of AZD1222 vaccination. V is TRBV18 and J is TRBJ2-7; unclear D gene. The CDR3 is CASSPLLQYYEQYF. The CDR3 DNA follows: TGTGCCAGCTCACCACTCTTACAGTACTACGAGCAGTACTTC.